This T cell receptor (beta chain) derives from a study of blood T cell repertoires in COVID-19. The CDR3 has 13 amino acids. The germline CDR1 and CDR2 sequences are SQVTM and ANQGSEA. Trimming took 7 bases from V and 6 from J; bases not matched to a gene: 7. Followed over time, Seattle patients had been enrolled while infection was active. Per the authors' pipeline: Estimated nucleated cell counts came from reference gene primer amplification. TCRdb's copy holds only in-frame clones and misses some; the assay was immunoSEQ multiplex PCR. V, J and clone size reflect that table, while D and trimming were determined from the DNA. The sample includes 260,000 or so clones, 81% of them seen just once.

The sequence derives from a woman older than 75 with COVID-19, enrolled during active disease. Material for sequencing was peripheral blood. This chain connects TRBV29-1 to TRBJ1-1, with 11 positions matching TRBD1. The CDR3 sequence: CSADRGRGAEAFF. The CDR3 coding sequence is TGCAGCGCGGACAGGGGGCGCGGTGCTGAAGCTTTCTTT.